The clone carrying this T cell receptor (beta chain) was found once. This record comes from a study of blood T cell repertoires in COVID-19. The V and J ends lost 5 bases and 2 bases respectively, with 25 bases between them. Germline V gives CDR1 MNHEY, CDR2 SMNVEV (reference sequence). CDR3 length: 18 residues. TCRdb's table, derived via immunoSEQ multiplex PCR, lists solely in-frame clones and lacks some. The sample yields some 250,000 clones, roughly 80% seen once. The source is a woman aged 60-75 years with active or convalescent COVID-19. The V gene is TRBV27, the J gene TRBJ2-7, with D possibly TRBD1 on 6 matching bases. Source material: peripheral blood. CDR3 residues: CASSPIRGSGRGPYEQYF. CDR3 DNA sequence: TGTGCCAGCAGTCCCATAAGGGGCTCGGGCAGGGGCCCCTACGAGCAGTACTTC.